The TCR beta chain described here comes from a study of T cell responses to AZD1222 COVID-19 vaccine. Germline values: CDR1 MNHEY, CDR2 SVGEGT. The CDR3 is 15 residues long. With 0 bases removed from V and 5 bases from J, the gap between germline ends came to 13 bases. This table comes from immunoSEQ multiplex PCR, and its TCRdb copy is limited to in-frame clones, with some not included. Seen here are some 160,000 clones, around 90% observed once, and the top ten hold 1.1%. This clone was seen a handful of times. The specimen comprised peripheral blood, sampled 28 days after the second AZD1222 dose. The receptor comes from an adult who received the AZD1222 COVID-19 vaccine. This chain links TRBV6-2 or TRBV6-3 with TRBJ1-2; D call uncertain. The CDR3 loop reads CASSYSKRGGYGYTF. In DNA, the CDR3 is TGTGCCAGCAGTTACTCGAAACGAGGAGGGTATGGCTACACCTTC.